Listed below are T cell receptor beta chains from one sample, sequenced in a study of blood T cell repertoires in COVID-19. The repertoire was sequenced with immunoSEQ multiplex PCR; TCRdb's copy has only in-frame clones and lacks some. The table records around 290,000 clones, roughly 90% of them present only once. Sequencing was done on a sample of PBMCs or T cells enriched from blood (not recorded which). All receptors come from a woman in her forties who had recovered from COVID-19. The CDR3 runs from the conserved cysteine through the conserved F or W. Each record gives: CDR3 DNA, CDR3 protein, CDR3 length, D gene, clone size, V gene, J gene. The D gene is left open where the match is weak. Clone size is given for some rows only: seen once, a few or many times, or a class if the clone is expanded.

cdr3_nt: TGTGCCAGCAACACCGGACTTGAGGGTTCACCCCTCCACTTT; cdr3_aa: CASNTGLEGSPLHF; cdr3_length: 14; d_call: .; clone_size: .; v_call: TRBV25-1; j_call: TRBJ1-6
cdr3_nt: TGCGCCAGCAGCCTCGGTTGGGGGCCTGAAGCTTTCTTT; cdr3_aa: CASSLGWGPEAFF; cdr3_length: 13; d_call: .; clone_size: once; v_call: TRBV5-1; j_call: TRBJ1-1
cdr3_nt: TGTGCTAGCAGCTCGGGACAGGGAGCCGGCGAGCAGTACTTC; cdr3_aa: CASSSGQGAGEQYF; cdr3_length: 14; d_call: TRBD1; clone_size: .; v_call: TRBV7-7; j_call: TRBJ2-7
cdr3_nt: TGTGCCAGCGTTGTGTTCTTTAGCAATCAGCCCCAGCATTTT; cdr3_aa: CASVVFFSNQPQHF; cdr3_length: 14; d_call: .; clone_size: .; v_call: TRBV6-5; j_call: TRBJ1-5
cdr3_nt: TGTGCCAGCAGGCGACGGGTAAACTATGGCTACACCTTC; cdr3_aa: CASRRRVNYGYTF; cdr3_length: 13; d_call: .; clone_size: .; v_call: TRBV6-5; j_call: TRBJ1-2
cdr3_nt: TGTGCCAGCAGCTTGGCGGGGGGAGACTCTGGAAACACCATATATTTT; cdr3_aa: CASSLAGGDSGNTIYF; cdr3_length: 16; d_call: .; clone_size: .; v_call: TRBV5-6; j_call: TRBJ1-3
cdr3_nt: TGCAGCGTTGAAGATCCGTCAGGGTTTGGCTACACCTTC; cdr3_aa: CSVEDPSGFGYTF; cdr3_length: 13; d_call: .; clone_size: .; v_call: TRBV29-1; j_call: TRBJ1-2
cdr3_nt: TGTGCCAGCAGCAAACCCCGAATTCCAGGGGACGACGAGCAGTACTTC; cdr3_aa: CASSKPRIPGDDEQYF; cdr3_length: 16; d_call: .; clone_size: .; v_call: TRBV21-1; j_call: TRBJ2-7
cdr3_nt: TGTGCCAGCAGCTCCCAAGCCAACTACGAGCAGTACTTC; cdr3_aa: CASSSQANYEQYF; cdr3_length: 13; d_call: .; clone_size: .; v_call: TRBV7-2; j_call: TRBJ2-7
cdr3_nt: TGTGCCAGCAGCCAAGCTAGCGGGTCTTACAATGAGCAGTTCTTC; cdr3_aa: CASSQASGSYNEQFF; cdr3_length: 15; d_call: TRBD2; clone_size: .; v_call: TRBV4-2; j_call: TRBJ2-1
cdr3_nt: TGTGCAAGTCGCTTGGAGGGGCGCGGCTATGGCTACACCTTC; cdr3_aa: CASRLEGRGYGYTF; cdr3_length: 14; d_call: .; clone_size: .; v_call: TRBV12-2; j_call: TRBJ1-2
cdr3_nt: TGTGCCAGCAGGGCTTCTAGGACCCAGTACTTC; cdr3_aa: CASRASRTQYF; cdr3_length: 11; d_call: .; clone_size: .; v_call: TRBV6-4; j_call: TRBJ2-5
cdr3_nt: TGTGCCAGCAGTGCGAGGGCCCTTCGGGACACCCGGGTCGGGTACTTC; cdr3_aa: CASSARALRDTRVGYF; cdr3_length: 16; d_call: .; clone_size: .; v_call: TRBV2; j_call: TRBJ2-7
cdr3_nt: TGTGCCAGCAGCCAAGACAGAATCTATGGCTACACCTTC; cdr3_aa: CASSQDRIYGYTF; cdr3_length: 13; d_call: .; clone_size: .; v_call: TRBV14; j_call: TRBJ1-2
cdr3_nt: TGTGCCAGCAGTGAATTGCGACAGGGTGGTGAGCAGTTCTTC; cdr3_aa: CASSELRQGGEQFF; cdr3_length: 14; d_call: TRBD1; clone_size: .; v_call: TRBV6-1; j_call: TRBJ2-1
cdr3_nt: TGTGCCAGCAGACTCGGGGTCTCCAATGGCTACACCTTC; cdr3_aa: CASRLGVSNGYTF; cdr3_length: 13; d_call: .; clone_size: .; v_call: TRBV6-5; j_call: TRBJ1-2
cdr3_nt: TGCGCCAGCAGTCGGGATCCGGGACTAGCGGGAGATGAGCAGTACTTC; cdr3_aa: CASSRDPGLAGDEQYF; cdr3_length: 16; d_call: TRBD2; clone_size: .; v_call: TRBV5-1; j_call: TRBJ2-7
cdr3_nt: TGTGCCAGCAGTTTTGACAGCTACGAGCAGTACTTC; cdr3_aa: CASSFDSYEQYF; cdr3_length: 12; d_call: .; clone_size: .; v_call: TRBV6-6; j_call: TRBJ2-7
cdr3_nt: TGTGCCAGCAGTAGACAGGGGTCGAACACCGGGGAGCTGTTTTTT; cdr3_aa: CASSRQGSNTGELFF; cdr3_length: 15; d_call: TRBD1; clone_size: .; v_call: TRBV2; j_call: TRBJ2-2
cdr3_nt: TGTGCCAGCAGTCCCGGTGGTTCATTCTACGAGCAGTACTTC; cdr3_aa: CASSPGGSFYEQYF; cdr3_length: 14; d_call: .; clone_size: .; v_call: TRBV6-2/TRBV6-3; j_call: TRBJ2-7
cdr3_nt: TGTGCCAGCAGTTACTCAGGGGCAGGCAATCAGCCCCAGCATTTT; cdr3_aa: CASSYSGAGNQPQHF; cdr3_length: 15; d_call: .; clone_size: .; v_call: TRBV6-5; j_call: TRBJ1-5
cdr3_nt: TGTGCCAGTAGCACGCGTAGCGGGGGGAGCACAGATACGCAGTATTTT; cdr3_aa: CASSTRSGGSTDTQYF; cdr3_length: 16; d_call: TRBD2; clone_size: .; v_call: TRBV19; j_call: TRBJ2-3
cdr3_nt: TGTGCCAGCAGTCTTGCCGGGGGAGGGGCACAACCCTACGAGCAGTACTTC; cdr3_aa: CASSLAGGGAQPYEQYF; cdr3_length: 17; d_call: TRBD2; clone_size: .; v_call: TRBV27; j_call: TRBJ2-7
cdr3_nt: TGCGCCAGCAGCCAGGCCCCAGGGTCTACAGATACGCAGTATTTT; cdr3_aa: CASSQAPGSTDTQYF; cdr3_length: 15; d_call: .; clone_size: .; v_call: TRBV5-1; j_call: TRBJ2-3
cdr3_nt: TGTGCCAGCAGCGTCCAGGGTTTAGGGACCGGGGAGCTGTTTTTT; cdr3_aa: CASSVQGLGTGELFF; cdr3_length: 15; d_call: .; clone_size: .; v_call: TRBV7-8; j_call: TRBJ2-2
cdr3_nt: TGTGCCAGCAGCTTAATAGAATTGAATGAGCAGTTCTTC; cdr3_aa: CASSLIELNEQFF; cdr3_length: 13; d_call: .; clone_size: .; v_call: TRBV11-2; j_call: TRBJ2-1
cdr3_nt: TGTGCCAGCGTAAGGGCCGGGAGAAAACTGTTTTTT; cdr3_aa: CASVRAGRKLFF; cdr3_length: 12; d_call: .; clone_size: .; v_call: TRBV2; j_call: TRBJ1-4
cdr3_nt: TGCGCCAGCAGCTCCATGACAGGGGGCTTTGGCTACACCTTC; cdr3_aa: CASSSMTGGFGYTF; cdr3_length: 14; d_call: TRBD1; clone_size: .; v_call: TRBV5-1; j_call: TRBJ1-2
cdr3_nt: TGTGCCAGCAGCCAAGATCAATCGGGAGGTGCCATCATATATTTT; cdr3_aa: CASSQDQSGGAIIYF; cdr3_length: 15; d_call: .; clone_size: .; v_call: TRBV3-1/TRBV3-2; j_call: TRBJ1-3
cdr3_nt: TGTGCCAGCAGCTTGGGACTAGCGAATGCGAACACCGGGGAGCTGTTTTTT; cdr3_aa: CASSLGLANANTGELFF; cdr3_length: 17; d_call: TRBD2; clone_size: .; v_call: TRBV5-6; j_call: TRBJ2-2
cdr3_nt: TGTGCCAGCAGTGAAGGTCTCCACGCAGGCGAGCAGTACTTC; cdr3_aa: CASSEGLHAGEQYF; cdr3_length: 14; d_call: .; clone_size: .; v_call: TRBV6-1; j_call: TRBJ2-7
cdr3_nt: TGTGCCAGTAGTGCCCAGACTCCGGGACTAGCGGGGGACCTCTACGAGCAGTACTTC; cdr3_aa: CASSAQTPGLAGDLYEQYF; cdr3_length: 19; d_call: TRBD2; clone_size: .; v_call: TRBV19; j_call: TRBJ2-7
cdr3_nt: TGTGCCAGCAGCTCCCAAAAAGCAGGGGCCTATGGCTACACCTTC; cdr3_aa: CASSSQKAGAYGYTF; cdr3_length: 15; d_call: .; clone_size: once; v_call: TRBV5-5; j_call: TRBJ1-2
cdr3_nt: TGTGCCAGCAGTGAACCAAGGCGGGGTGAAGCTTTCTTT; cdr3_aa: CASSEPRRGEAFF; cdr3_length: 13; d_call: .; clone_size: .; v_call: TRBV2; j_call: TRBJ1-1
cdr3_nt: TGTGCCAGCAGGAGCTATTCTGAAAACATTCAGTACTTC; cdr3_aa: CASRSYSENIQYF; cdr3_length: 13; d_call: .; clone_size: .; v_call: TRBV7-2; j_call: TRBJ2-4
cdr3_nt: TGTGCCAGCAGCTTAAGGGGCGACACTGAAGCTTTCTTT; cdr3_aa: CASSLRGDTEAFF; cdr3_length: 13; d_call: .; clone_size: .; v_call: TRBV7-3; j_call: TRBJ1-1
cdr3_nt: TGTGCCAGTATCCTTTCGCCCACTCTCAACACTGAAGCTTTCTTT; cdr3_aa: CASILSPTLNTEAFF; cdr3_length: 15; d_call: .; clone_size: .; v_call: TRBV19; j_call: TRBJ1-1
cdr3_nt: TGTGCCAGCAGCCGCCAGGGGGGAGGAAGCTACACCTTC; cdr3_aa: CASSRQGGGSYTF; cdr3_length: 13; d_call: TRBD1; clone_size: .; v_call: TRBV9; j_call: TRBJ1-2
cdr3_nt: TGTGCCAGCAGCACCAAGGGACAGCGGAGGGACGAGCAGTACTTC; cdr3_aa: CASSTKGQRRDEQYF; cdr3_length: 15; d_call: .; clone_size: .; v_call: TRBV7-9; j_call: TRBJ2-7
cdr3_nt: TGTGCCAGTAGTCTCAACGACAGGGTAAAAGGGCAGCCCCAGCATTTT; cdr3_aa: CASSLNDRVKGQPQHF; cdr3_length: 16; d_call: TRBD1; clone_size: .; v_call: TRBV19; j_call: TRBJ1-5
cdr3_nt: TGTGCCAGCAGAGGGGACAGGGGAAGCTATCAGCCCCAGCATTTT; cdr3_aa: CASRGDRGSYQPQHF; cdr3_length: 15; d_call: TRBD1; clone_size: .; v_call: TRBV2; j_call: TRBJ1-5
cdr3_nt: TGCGCCAGCAGCTGGGGGACTAGCGGGAGTAGGCGCTCTAGGTATGAGCAGTTCTTC; cdr3_aa: CASSWGTSGSRRSRYEQFF; cdr3_length: 19; d_call: TRBD2; clone_size: .; v_call: TRBV5-1; j_call: TRBJ2-1
cdr3_nt: TGTGCCAGTGCTCGACAGGTATGGGATGAAGCTTTCTTT; cdr3_aa: CASARQVWDEAFF; cdr3_length: 13; d_call: .; clone_size: .; v_call: TRBV19; j_call: TRBJ1-1
cdr3_nt: TGTGCCAGCAGTCGAAGACTGGACTATGGCTACACCTTC; cdr3_aa: CASSRRLDYGYTF; cdr3_length: 13; d_call: .; clone_size: .; v_call: TRBV12-3/TRBV12-4; j_call: TRBJ1-2
cdr3_nt: TGTGCCAGCAGCTTGGGGGCGAACACTGAAGCTTTCTTT; cdr3_aa: CASSLGANTEAFF; cdr3_length: 13; d_call: .; clone_size: .; v_call: TRBV5-5; j_call: TRBJ1-1
cdr3_nt: TGTGCCAGCAGCCAAAGAATGACTGACCAACGCTCCTACGAGCAGTACTTC; cdr3_aa: CASSQRMTDQRSYEQYF; cdr3_length: 17; d_call: .; clone_size: .; v_call: TRBV11-2; j_call: TRBJ2-7
cdr3_nt: TGTGCCAGCAGCAAAGGCGGACAGGGGCGGGTAGATACGCAGTATTTT; cdr3_aa: CASSKGGQGRVDTQYF; cdr3_length: 16; d_call: .; clone_size: .; v_call: TRBV21-1; j_call: TRBJ2-3
cdr3_nt: TGTGCCAGCAGCCAAGCAGGGGGCAATCAGCCCCAGCATTTT; cdr3_aa: CASSQAGGNQPQHF; cdr3_length: 14; d_call: .; clone_size: .; v_call: TRBV3-1/TRBV3-2; j_call: TRBJ1-5
cdr3_nt: TGTGCCAGCAGCCAATTTAGCGGGGGGGTTGGCAATGAGCAGTTCTTC; cdr3_aa: CASSQFSGGVGNEQFF; cdr3_length: 16; d_call: TRBD2; clone_size: .; v_call: TRBV3-1/TRBV3-2; j_call: TRBJ2-1
cdr3_nt: TGTGCCAGCAGCTTAGATTACGGTTTAACTAATGAAAAACTGTTTTTT; cdr3_aa: CASSLDYGLTNEKLFF; cdr3_length: 16; d_call: .; clone_size: .; v_call: TRBV7-2; j_call: TRBJ1-4
cdr3_nt: TGTGCCTGGAGTGCCCCAGGGTCCGTCATCTTC; cdr3_aa: CAWSAPGSVIF; cdr3_length: 11; d_call: .; clone_size: .; v_call: TRBV30; j_call: TRBJ2-1
cdr3_nt: TGTGCCAGCAGCTTATTCGCTCGGGGGGCCACAGATACGCAGTATTTT; cdr3_aa: CASSLFARGATDTQYF; cdr3_length: 16; d_call: .; clone_size: .; v_call: TRBV7-2; j_call: TRBJ2-3
cdr3_nt: TGTGCCTGGAGTGGGTTCGGGGGGCGCACTGAAGCTTTCTTT; cdr3_aa: CAWSGFGGRTEAFF; cdr3_length: 14; d_call: .; clone_size: .; v_call: TRBV30; j_call: TRBJ1-1
cdr3_nt: TGTGCCAGTAGTATAAGTTTCGGTGGGAGGGCCGGAAATGAGCAGTTCTTC; cdr3_aa: CASSISFGGRAGNEQFF; cdr3_length: 17; d_call: TRBD2; clone_size: .; v_call: TRBV19; j_call: TRBJ2-1